The clone carrying this T cell receptor beta chain came up a few times. The antigen remains undetermined. With a J-beta primer mix and a sample-barcoded 5' primer, a second PCR ran about 7 to 11 cycles. TCRdb ran MiXCR on the 5' RACE reads and lists one entry per CDR3 protein. Of about 1.6 million distinct CDR3 sequences listed, about 32% are singletons. This sample is part of a study of blood T cells in healthy people across ages. Findings and caveats of the study: More naive CD4+ cells and higher diversity marked long-lived donors relative to aged donors. The recorded TCR beta diversity per million T cells decreased in a roughly linear manner with age. Total diversity from one million sequenced T cells was likely underestimated. The study found TCR beta diversity correlated strongly with naive T cell percentage.

V was clipped by 6 bases and J by 4 bases; unmatched bases: 7. CDR3 size: 14 residues. The origin of this receptor is a woman in her thirties in good health. Input material: blood. The V call is TRBV12-3 or TRBV12-4, the J call TRBJ2-3; 7 bases fit TRBD2. CDR3 protein: CASSPGGLADTQYF. The CDR3 DNA is TGTGCCAGCAGCCCCGGGGGGTTGGCAGATACGCAGTATTTT.